This TCR beta chain was obtained from a study of blood T cell repertoires in COVID-19 (dated by TCRdb to the early 2020s). General notes on the study: The collaborator samples originated in the United States, Italy and Spain and spanned the acute and convalescent phases of COVID-19. The material from the prospective study consisted of cDNA or gDNA derived from T cells, B-cell-depleted T cells, or PBMCs. Deeply sampled blood TCRbeta repertoires from subjects exposed to, actively infected with, or recovered from COVID-19 were included in the dataset. A freely available public database, intended as a resource for researchers studying the immune response to SARS-CoV-2, is where the repertoires were released. The samples were drawn from two sources: the first 160 participants of the ongoing ImmuneRACE study, and 1,200 or so subjects contributed by 6 global collaborators. Sample metadata almost always included a de-identified subject ID, COVID-19 status, age in years and sex. Where available, HLA class I and class II types were taken from metadata supplied by the sample provider and were not determined by assay-based typing.

On the study overall, not on this receptor specifically: The quantity of clinical and demographic metadata differed by source and by participant and was supplied without curation.

Participants in the prospective study were aged roughly 18 to 100 years, lived in 20 to 25 United States geographic areas, and enrolled through a virtual design. In the prospective study, participants were assigned to cohorts based on the clinical history participants reported in a screening survey and a study questionnaire. ImmuneRACE Cohort 3 recovered participants were defined by two consecutive negative NP/OP PCR tests, healthcare professional clearance, or symptom resolution. In the prospective study, whole blood, serum and a nasopharyngeal or oropharyngeal swab were collected from each participant by mobile phlebotomists. Participants in the prospective study had the option to provide additional blood draws and questionnaires over a 2-month period. Before DNA extraction, blood samples from the prospective study were shipped at room temperature or frozen. Measured from the cysteine to the phenylalanine, the CDR3 is 18 residues long. Only CDR3 DNA remains: 54 bases, in frame from the first base. For CDR1 and CDR2, the germline V gene lists MDHEN and SYDVKM. The germline V end is reduced by 4 bases and the J end by 1 base; junction bases left unmatched: 10.

This clone occurred once. It has no known antigen specificity. Base qualities are not provided; no much larger clone lies one nucleotide away. TCRbeta CDR3 regions were amplified from genomic DNA using the immunoSEQ Assay, a bias-controlled multiplex PCR. The authors' analysis ran thus. The number of nucleated cells in each sample was estimated from the amplification of reference gene primers within the assay. To quantify the absolute abundance of each unique TCRbeta CDR3 rearrangement, sequence reads were collapsed and filtered. For each sample, productive Simpson clonality was calculated by taking the square root of Simpson's diversity index across productive rearrangements. Imported from immuneACCESS, the table was reduced by TCRdb to in-frame sequences with V and J called. These copies leave out some clones; in studies compared against another copy, an unresolved V gene accounts for under half, and the cause of the remainder is not known. V and J calls and clone size are as listed in that table; D and trimming were resolved from the DNA. This sample holds roughly 200,000 clones; more than 80% were observed only once. The ten largest clones take up 5% to 7.5% of the sample.

Rearrangement joined TRBV28 to TRBJ2-1, and TRBD2 matches 10 of the central bases. The sample comprised PBMCs or T cells enriched from blood (not recorded which). This receptor was obtained from a man between 35 and 55 years old who had recovered from COVID-19. The DNA reads as follows: TGTGCCAGCAGTTATGGGCTAGCGGGAGATCGTTCCTACAATGAGCAGTTCTTC. Its coded protein is CASSYGLAGDRSYNEQFF. The full variable domain, with segments outside the CDR3 supplied by the reference TRBV28 and TRBJ2-1 proteins, appears as DVKVTQSSRYLVKRTGEKVFLECVQDMDHENMFWYRQDPGLGLRLIYFSYDVKMKEKGDIPEGYSVSREKKERFSLILESASTNQTSMYLCASSYGLAGDRSYNEQFFGPGTRLTVL.